The 22 T cell receptor beta chains below come from one sample, sequenced in a study of CD8 T cells in ankylosing spondylitis. Regarding the study as a whole: It appeared that ankylosing spondylitis blood was characterized by a TCR beta motif of seven or eight highly homologous variants.

From the 5' RACE reads, TCRdb called clonotypes with MiXCR, one entry per CDR3 protein. The sample lists 700,000 or so distinct CDR3 sequences, 15% to 20% occurring once. Their specific antigens are unknown. Sequences were obtained from blood, either unsorted or a sorted T cell fraction (not recorded which). The source is a male donor with ankylosing spondylitis.

The rearrangement links TRBV28 to TRBJ2-2; D tentatively fits TRBD1 or TRBD2 (5 bases each). The germline V and J ends were trimmed by 6 bases and 0 bases, with 14 bases remaining between them. The CDR3 loop spans 16 amino acids. Germline V gene lookup returns CDR1 MDHEN and CDR2 SYDVKM. CDR3 loop: CASSSPGPSNTGELFF. CDR3 nucleotides: TGTGCCAGCAGCTCCCCGGGGCCCTCGAACACCGGGGAGCTGTTTTTT.

The rearrangement links TRBV27 to TRBJ2-2, with 8 bases lining up with TRBD1. The CDR3 loop spans 15 amino acids. The trim removed 6 bases at V and 5 bases at J, leaving 8 bases unmatched. CDR1 MNHEY and CDR2 SMNVEV come from the germline V gene (reference sequence). This CDR3 reads CASRATGGKTGELFF. CDR3 DNA sequence: TGTGCCAGCAGGGCTACAGGGGGAAAAACCGGGGAGCTGTTTTTT.

The rearrangement links TRBV15 to TRBJ1-2, with D tentatively TRBD1 (5 bases). Germline V lookup: CDR1 LNHNV, CDR2 YYDKDF (reference sequence). CDR3 length: 16 residues. V was clipped by 0 bases and J by 4 bases, with 15 bases between them. For the CDR3, the DNA is TGTGCCACCAGCAGAGATCATGACAGAGACTTCTATGGCTACACCTTC. The encoded protein is CATSRDHDRDFYGYTF.

This clonotype was seen more than once but under ten times. The chain joins TRBV3-1 to TRBJ2-1; no firm D call. The CDR3 contains 18 residues. Germline CDR1 is LGHDT and CDR2 is YNNKEL (reference sequence). The ends were cut back, 3 bases at V and 5 bases at J, with 23 bases in the middle. The CDR3 coding sequence is TGTGCCAGCAGCCAGCCCTCTCGTGGATCTAGTCCCCACAATGAGCAGTTCTTC. This codes for CASSQPSRGSSPHNEQFF.

This clonotype has just a few counts. The chain uses TRBV12-3 or TRBV12-4 and TRBJ1-1; unclear D gene. Trimming removed 0 bases from V and 8 bases from J, with 7 bases in between. This CDR3 spans 12 amino acids. The CDR3 is CASSLAPVEAFF. CDR3 sequence (DNA): TGTGCCAGCAGTTTAGCACCAGTAGAAGCTTTCTTT.

The chain uses TRBV20-1 and TRBJ2-7; 10 bases agree with TRBD1. The junction had 10 bases not matched to a gene; V was cut back by 6 bases and J by 8 bases. The CDR3 is 13 amino acids. Germline values: CDR1 DFQATT, CDR2 SNEGSKA (reference sequence). CDR3 sequence (DNA): TGCAGTGCAACCGGGACAGGGGTTCTGCAGCAGTACTTC. Amino acid sequence: CSATGTGVLQQYF.

This rearrangement joins TRBV11-2 to TRBJ1-2; 10 bases are shared with TRBD1. Losses at the gene ends were 5 bases for V and 6 bases for J; bases not matched to a gene: 3. Germline V lookup: CDR1 SGHAT, CDR2 FQNNGV. This CDR3 region has 13 residues. DNA for the CDR3: TGTGCCAGCAGCGGACAGGGGGGGAATGGCTACACCTTC. Protein product: CASSGQGGNGYTF.

This clonotype was picked up a small number of times. This chain joins TRBV7-6 and TRBJ2-3; 7 bases are shared with TRBD1. Germline lookup yields CDR1 SGHVS and CDR2 FNYEAQ. The V and J ends lost 5 bases and 2 bases, in that order; junction bases with no gene match: 16. The length of the CDR3 is 18 residues. CDR3 nucleotide sequence: TGTGCCAGCAGCCAAAGAGCGAAGGCAGGGGGTACCACAGATACGCAGTATTTT. Amino acid sequence: CASSQRAKAGGTTDTQYF.

In its sample, this clonotype was seen a few times. V usage is TRBV4-1 and J usage is TRBJ2-1; D gene unclear. The CDR3 has 16 amino acids. Between the trimmed V and J ends, which lost 2 bases and 1 base, there was a span of 12 bases. The germline V gene encodes CDR1 MGHRA and CDR2 YSYEKL. CDR3 protein: CASSQLVGSSYNEQFF. The CDR3 region has the DNA TGCGCCAGCAGCCAACTAGTGGGGTCGTCCTACAATGAGCAGTTCTTC.

This clonotype was counted between two and nine times. The chain joins TRBV27 to TRBJ1-2; TRBD1 matches at 11 bases. J gave up 8 bases and V 5 bases, and 16 bases lay outside the gene matches. CDR3 size: 17 residues. CDR1 MNHEY and CDR2 SMNVEV come from the germline V gene (reference sequence). CDR3 loop: CASSPASTGTGGRGYTF. CDR3 in DNA: TGTGCCAGCAGTCCCGCATCGACCGGGACAGGGGGTCGGGGCTACACCTTC.

In this sample, this clonotype turned up a few times. V and J are TRBV6-1 and TRBJ2-1; D gene unclear. Germline CDR1 is MNHNS and CDR2 is SASEGT. The V end was cut by 1 base, the J end by 5 bases, with 6 bases between. There are 13 residues in the CDR3. The CDR3 spells CASSEGVHNEQFF. For the CDR3, the DNA is TGTGCCAGCAGTGAAGGGGTCCACAATGAGCAGTTCTTC.

Only a few counts were recorded for this clonotype. V usage is TRBV12-3 or TRBV12-4 and J usage is TRBJ2-7, with 9 positions matching TRBD2. This CDR3 spans 13 amino acids. J lost 4 bases, V lost 6 bases, and 4 bases had no gene match. The CDR3 sequence: CASRDSGRYEQYF. In DNA, the CDR3 is TGTGCCAGCAGGGATAGCGGGAGATACGAGCAGTACTTC.

The CDR3 loop reads CASRAGGWGTEAFF. DNA for the CDR3: TGTGCCAGCCGAGCGGGGGGCTGGGGCACTGAAGCTTTCTTT. This chain joins TRBV28 and TRBJ1-1, with D perhaps matching TRBD1 (6 bases). CDR3 length: 14 residues. Germline V gene data show CDR1 as MDHEN and CDR2 as SYDVKM. V lost 8 bases to trimming and J lost 4 bases, with 17 bases between them.

The chain combines TRBV11-2 with TRBJ2-6; D may correspond to TRBD1 or TRBD2 (6 bases each). With 1 base removed from V and 2 bases from J, the gap between germline ends came to 9 bases. Germline V gene data show CDR1 as SGHAT and CDR2 as FQNNGV. This CDR3 comprises 16 residues. CDR3: CASSLGRGAGANVLTF. The DNA of the CDR3 is TGTGCCAGCAGCTTAGGGAGGGGGGCTGGGGCCAACGTCCTGACTTTC.

The chain recombines TRBV20-1 with TRBJ2-1, with TRBD1 identical over 7 bases. CDR1 and CDR2 from the germline V gene are DFQATT and SNEGSKA (reference sequence). This CDR3 is built from 14 residues. V trimming: 4 bases; J trimming: 8 bases; junction bases outside the gene matches: 11. The DNA for the CDR3 is TGCAGTGCTAAAAGACAGGGACGTTTATATGAGCAGTTCTTC. It translates to CSAKRQGRLYEQFF.

This clonotype came up a few times. The chain carries TRBV12-3 or TRBV12-4 and TRBJ2-7; no firm D call. Deletions cut 2 bases from V and 3 bases from J, with 5 bases between. The CDR3 runs 12 residues. This chain's CDR3 is CASSLFNYEQYF. The CDR3 DNA reads as TGTGCCAGCAGTTTATTTAACTACGAGCAGTACTTC.

The rearrangement joins TRBV12-3 or TRBV12-4 to TRBJ2-1, with TRBD2 matching 9 bases. The CDR3 has 15 amino acids. V trimming: 7 bases; J trimming: 3 bases; junction bases outside the gene matches: 7. The DNA for the CDR3 is TGTGCCAGCACCGCCGGCGGGAGGGGCTACAATGAGCAGTTCTTC. Translated, it gives CASTAGGRGYNEQFF.

This chain uses TRBV29-1 with TRBJ1-1; D call uncertain. The V end was cut by 6 bases, the J end by 3 bases, with 11 bases between. The germline V gene has CDR1 SQVTM and CDR2 ANQGSEA. The CDR3 has 12 amino acids. The CDR3 DNA reads TGCAGCGTCTTCGCTGTGGACACTGAAGCTTTCTTT. It encodes CSVFAVDTEAFF. The full variable domain, its missing parts supplied by reference TRBV29-1 and TRBJ1-1, is SAVISQKPSRDICQRGTSLTIQCQVDSQVTMMFWYRQQPGQSLTLIATANQGSEATYESGFVIDKFPISRPNLTFSTLTVSNMSPEDSSIYLCSVFAVDTEAFFGQGTRLTVV.

This clonotype came up a few times. The rearrangement joins TRBV11-2 to TRBJ2-4; D call uncertain. Germline V gene sequence: CDR1 SGHAT, CDR2 FQNNGV. CDR3 length: 19 amino acids. V lost 1 base, J lost 1 base, and 20 bases lay in between. CDR3 in amino acids: CASSLGSLGAQTAKNIQYF. CDR3 bases: TGTGCCAGCAGCTTAGGTTCCTTGGGTGCCCAGACGGCCAAAAACATTCAGTACTTC.

This rearrangement joins TRBV11-3 to TRBJ1-6; no definite D call. The CDR3 runs to 13 residues. The V gene lost 3 bases and the J gene lost 9 bases, with 9 bases spanning the gap. CDR1 and CDR2 (germline): SGHNT, YENEEA. The CDR3 here is CASSFRRASPLHF. The CDR3 DNA reads TGTGCCAGCAGCTTTCGGCGGGCTTCACCCCTCCACTTT.

This clonotype was recorded a few times. This rearrangement joins TRBV20-1 to TRBJ1-6, with D unclear. V was shortened by 6 bases and J by 8 bases, with 11 bases between the two germline ends. This CDR3 comprises 12 residues. Germline lookup yields CDR1 DFQATT and CDR2 SNEGSKA (reference sequence). The CDR3 protein is CSATPGDSPLHF. In DNA form, the CDR3 reads TGCAGTGCCACCCCCGGTGATTCACCCCTCCACTTT.

This clonotype has a count of ten or more. The rearrangement links TRBV11-2 to TRBJ1-3; D unresolved. V gave up 1 base and J gave up 0 bases, with 4 bases separating them. Germline V gene lookup returns CDR1 SGHAT and CDR2 FQNNGV. The CDR3 covers 14 residues. The CDR3 DNA follows: TGTGCCAGCAGCTTAGGAGTCTCTGGAAACACCATATATTTT. Translation gives CASSLGVSGNTIYF.